Following are 8 T cell receptor beta chains from one sample sequenced in a study of neurological immune-mediated disorders. MiXCR, applied by TCRdb to the 5' RACE reads, yields one record per CDR3 protein. The table records more than 15,000 distinct CDR3 sequences, 14% to 15% of them present only once. Specimen: PBMCs. These receptors were collected from a man aged 60 to 69 with HTLV-1-associated myelopathy (HAM/TSP).

This clonotype was counted ten times or more. V usage is TRBV27 and J usage is TRBJ1-5, with 7 bases fitting TRBD1. The V segment lost 1 base and the J segment 0 bases; nucleotides outside the gene matches: 12. CDR1 MNHEY and CDR2 SMNVEV come from the germline V gene (reference sequence). This CDR3 has 19 residues. The CDR3 is CASSLFSTGSPNSNQPQHF. The CDR3 region has the DNA TGTGCCAGCAGTTTATTCTCGACAGGGTCCCCTAATAGCAATCAGCCCCAGCATTTT.

The sample holds many counts of this clonotype. The chain carries TRBV7-2 and TRBJ2-1; 10 positions match TRBD2. The CDR3 totals 15 residues. Looked up from germline, CDR1 is SGHTA and CDR2 is FQGNSA. V was pared by 4 bases and J by 4 bases, with 4 bases of the junction left unmatched. The CDR3 sequence: CASSSLAGVYNEQFF. The CDR3 DNA sequence: TGTGCCAGCAGCTCCCTAGCGGGGGTATACAATGAGCAGTTCTTC.

This clonotype has at least ten counts. The gene calls are TRBV20-1 and TRBJ1-2, with D uncertain. Looked up from germline, CDR1 is DFQATT and CDR2 is SNEGSKA (reference sequence). V was pared by 4 bases and J by 4 bases, with 16 bases between. The CDR3 runs to 14 residues. CDR3 amino acids: CSAKQDQSLYGYTF. Here the CDR3 DNA reads TGCAGTGCTAAGCAGGATCAATCTCTCTATGGCTACACCTTC.

This clonotype was counted at least ten times. The chain employs TRBV20-1 and TRBJ2-3; 9 bases are shared with TRBD2. V shed 2 bases, J shed 0 bases, and the junction held 6 bases outside the gene matches. CDR3 size: 16 residues. Germline V gives CDR1 DFQATT, CDR2 SNEGSKA (reference sequence). The CDR3 sequence: CSARTPSGASTDTQYF. CDR3 in DNA: TGCAGTGCTAGAACCCCTAGCGGGGCCAGCACAGATACGCAGTATTTT.

There are many counts of this clonotype. The chain carries TRBV27 and TRBJ2-2; no reliable D call. Per germline, CDR1 MNHEY and CDR2 SMNVEV (reference sequence). The germline V and J ends were trimmed by 5 bases and 8 bases, with 18 bases remaining between them. The CDR3 runs 15 residues. This CDR3 reads CASSLPPPGIGELFF. CDR3 DNA sequence: TGTGCCAGCAGTCTCCCGCCTCCTGGGATAGGGGAGCTGTTTTTT.

This clonotype showed up many times. The CDR3 loop reads CASSLRTVMNTEAFF. The CDR3 DNA sequence: TGCGCCAGCAGCTTGAGGACAGTAATGAACACTGAAGCTTTCTTT. This chain connects TRBV5-1 to TRBJ1-1; D is possibly TRBD1 (6 bases). The V gene lost 1 base and the J gene lost 0 bases, with 10 bases spanning the gap. The CDR3 totals 15 residues. Per the germline V gene, CDR1 is SGHRS and CDR2 is YFSETQ.

J is TRBJ2-7 and V is TRBV7-2; no firm D call. Between the trimmed V and J ends, which lost 4 bases and 6 bases, there was a span of 7 bases. This CDR3 spans 11 amino acids. Germline V gene data show CDR1 as SGHTA and CDR2 as FQGNSA. CDR3 in DNA: TGTGCCAGCAGCTCTGTCCTCGAGCAGTACTTC. Translation gives CASSSVLEQYF. Variable domain in full (rest from reference TRBV7-2 and TRBJ2-7): GAGVSQSPSNKVTEKGKDVELRCDPISGHTALYWYRQSLGQGLEFLIYFQGNSAPDKSGLPSDRFSAERTGGSVSTLTIQRTQQEDSAVYLCASSSVLEQYFGPGTRLTVT.

Ten or more counts support this clonotype. One end of the junction is discordant with germline, which a read error may explain. This chain connects TRBV29-1 to TRBJ2-7; perhaps TRBD1 as D (5 bases). Germline assignment: CDR1 SQVTM and CDR2 ANQGSEA. This CDR3 spans 12 amino acids. The DNA of the CDR3 is TGCAGCGGTGAAAGCAGGGTTCACGAGCAGTACTTC. Its translation is CSGESRVHEQYF.